A selection of T cell receptor beta chains follows, all from one sample in a study of cytomegalovirus exposure and HLA in healthy donors. The data were produced by immunoSEQ multiplex PCR, yet TCRdb's version contains in-frame clones alone and is incomplete. The sample carries over 100,000 clones, about 72% recorded once. Sequencing was carried out using PBMCs. These receptor sequences come from a female donor in good health and CMV-seronegative. CDR3s include the opening cysteine and the closing phenylalanine or tryptophan. Each record gives: clone size, V gene, CDR3 protein. For some rows the clone size is stated as once, few or many, or as a class when expanded; others skip it.

>.|TRBV27
CASSLYRTGTEAFF
>.|TRBV6-1
CASSEARVARSPLHF
>.|TRBV10-3
CATGSGSYEQYF
>.|TRBV28
CASRGTSGSSYNEQFF
>.|TRBV5-1
CASSRTSGSYEQYF
>.|TRBV7-3
CASSQDRATEAFF
>few|TRBV27
CASSLSQSRYGYTF
>.|TRBV10-1
CASPLLAGPYEQYF
>.|TRBV19
CATKGGTGTSYNEQFF
>.|TRBV5-1
CASSVEGQSYNEQFF
>.|TRBV30
CAWSVGDRVTEAFF
>few|TRBV27
CASSSTLASGANVLTF
>.|TRBV5-4
CASSAPLTGNTEAFF
>.|TRBV29-1
CSVDGQGVTDTQYF
>.|TRBV28
CASSLTDRRETQYF
>.|TRBV25-1
CASSEFQGPETQYF
>.|TRBV4-3
CASSQDLPATNEKLFF
>few|TRBV4-1
CASSQDRDRALNQPQHF
>.|TRBV9
CASSVTVGGTRSNEQFF
>.|TRBV6-1
CASSSVWSGAYEQYF
>.|TRBV6-1
CASSEDRQGRQPQHF
>.|TRBV7-6
CASSFGTGRTDTQYF
>medium-sized|TRBV4-1
CASSQGIGGRAGEQFF
>.|TRBV11-2
CASSSPTGSYEQYF
>.|TRBV15
CATKMDRERNTIYF
>.|TRBV5-6
CASSSRAGADTQYF
>few|TRBV10-3
CAISARESGNTIYF
>.|TRBV5-4
CASSLMTGGKFF
>.|TRBV6-5
CASSTTGYNEQFF
>.|TRBV27
CASSPLERAGELFF
>.|TRBV10-3
CAISERSNEQFF
>.|TRBV4-3
CASSHSGGGSTEAFF
>.|TRBV5-1
CASETGQGGTGELFF
>.|TRBV9
CASSFGQAAGYTF
>.|TRBV18
CASSPPHGELFF
>.|TRBV28
CASNPQGARAGNTIYF
>.|TRBV28
CASRIGGAGTEAFF
>.|TRBV10-3
CAISDGTGDYEQYF
>few|TRBV6-1
CASSEAGRGTEAFF
>.|TRBV27
CASSFDRTGDNEQFF
>few|TRBV4-1
CASSPGRGGNYEQYF
>.|TRBV6-6
CASSGTGRGPQHF
>.|TRBV6-5
CASSYRPGGRAYEQYF